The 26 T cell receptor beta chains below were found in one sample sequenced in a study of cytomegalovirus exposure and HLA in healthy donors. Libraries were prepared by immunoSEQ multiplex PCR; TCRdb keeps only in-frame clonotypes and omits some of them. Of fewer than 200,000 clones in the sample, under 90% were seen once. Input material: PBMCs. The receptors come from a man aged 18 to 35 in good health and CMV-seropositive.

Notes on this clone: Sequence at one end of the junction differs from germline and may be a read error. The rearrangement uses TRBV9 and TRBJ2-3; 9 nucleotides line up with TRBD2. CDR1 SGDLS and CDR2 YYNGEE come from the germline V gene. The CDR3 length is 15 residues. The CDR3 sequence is CASSVAGAHTDTQYF. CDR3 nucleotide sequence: TGTGCCAGCAGTGTAGCGGGAGCCCACACAGATACGCAGTATTTT.

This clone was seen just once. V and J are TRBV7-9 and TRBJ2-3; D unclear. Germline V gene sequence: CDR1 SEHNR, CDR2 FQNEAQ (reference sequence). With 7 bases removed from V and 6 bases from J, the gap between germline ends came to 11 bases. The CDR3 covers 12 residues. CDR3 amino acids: CASIGSGDTQYF. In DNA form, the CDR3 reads TGTGCCAGCATCGGGTCTGGGGATACGCAGTATTTT.

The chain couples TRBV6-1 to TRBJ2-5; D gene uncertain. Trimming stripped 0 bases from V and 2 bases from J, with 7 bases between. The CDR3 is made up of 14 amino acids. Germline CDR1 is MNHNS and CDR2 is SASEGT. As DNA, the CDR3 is TGTGCCAGCAGTGAAGCTGCAGGTCAAGAGACCCAGTACTTC. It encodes CASSEAAGQETQYF.

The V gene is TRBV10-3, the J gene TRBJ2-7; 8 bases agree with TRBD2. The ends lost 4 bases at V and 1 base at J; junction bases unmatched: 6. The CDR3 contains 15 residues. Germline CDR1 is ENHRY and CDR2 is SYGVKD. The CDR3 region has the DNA TGTGCCATCAGTGGTGGGACTAGGGGATCCTACGAGCAGTACTTC. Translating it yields CAISGGTRGSYEQYF.

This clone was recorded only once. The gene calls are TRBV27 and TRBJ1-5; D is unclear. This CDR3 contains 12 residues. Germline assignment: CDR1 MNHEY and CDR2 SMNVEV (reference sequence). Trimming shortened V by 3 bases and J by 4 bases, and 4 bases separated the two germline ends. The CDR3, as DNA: TGTGCCAGCAGTTTTCCGAATCAGCCCCAGCATTTT. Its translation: CASSFPNQPQHF.

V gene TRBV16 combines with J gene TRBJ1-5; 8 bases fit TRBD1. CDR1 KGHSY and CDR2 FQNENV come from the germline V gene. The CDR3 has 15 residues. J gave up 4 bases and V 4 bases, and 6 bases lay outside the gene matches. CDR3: CASSLDRGGNQPQHF. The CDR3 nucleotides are TGTGCCAGCAGCCTAGACAGGGGAGGTAATCAGCCCCAGCATTTT.

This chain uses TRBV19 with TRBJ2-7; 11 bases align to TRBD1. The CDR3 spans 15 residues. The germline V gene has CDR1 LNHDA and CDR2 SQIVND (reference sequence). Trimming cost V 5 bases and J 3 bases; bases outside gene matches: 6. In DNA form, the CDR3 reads TGTGCCAGTAGTTTCGGGACAGGGGGGAACTACGAGCAGTACTTC. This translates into CASSFGTGGNYEQYF.

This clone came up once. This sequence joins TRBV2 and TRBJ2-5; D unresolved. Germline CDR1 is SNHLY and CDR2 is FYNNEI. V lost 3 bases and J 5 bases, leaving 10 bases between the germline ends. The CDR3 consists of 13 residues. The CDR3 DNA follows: TGTGCCAGCAGTGAGGCCCAGTGGGAGACCCAGTACTTC. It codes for CASSEAQWETQYF.

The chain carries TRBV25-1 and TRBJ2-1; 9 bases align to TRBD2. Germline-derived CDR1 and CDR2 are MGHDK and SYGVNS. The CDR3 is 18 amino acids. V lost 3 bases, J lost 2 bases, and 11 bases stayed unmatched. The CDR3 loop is CASSDALPAGGPYNEQFF. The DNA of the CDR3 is TGTGCCAGCAGTGACGCACTTCCCGCGGGAGGGCCCTACAATGAGCAGTTCTTC.

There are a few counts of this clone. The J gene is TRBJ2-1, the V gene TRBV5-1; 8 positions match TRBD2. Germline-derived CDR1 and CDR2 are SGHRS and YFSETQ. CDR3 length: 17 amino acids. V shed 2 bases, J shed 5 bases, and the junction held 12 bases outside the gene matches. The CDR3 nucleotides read TGCGCCAGCAGCTTAAGCGTTCCCACTAGCGGCCACAATGAGCAGTTCTTC. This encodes CASSLSVPTSGHNEQFF.

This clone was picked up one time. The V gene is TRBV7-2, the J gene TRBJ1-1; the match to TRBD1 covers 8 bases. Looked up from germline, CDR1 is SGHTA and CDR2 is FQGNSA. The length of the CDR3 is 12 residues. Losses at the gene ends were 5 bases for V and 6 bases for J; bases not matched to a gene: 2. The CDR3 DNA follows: TGTGCCAGCAGCCCAGGGGGCCCTGAAGCTTTCTTT. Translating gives CASSPGGPEAFF.

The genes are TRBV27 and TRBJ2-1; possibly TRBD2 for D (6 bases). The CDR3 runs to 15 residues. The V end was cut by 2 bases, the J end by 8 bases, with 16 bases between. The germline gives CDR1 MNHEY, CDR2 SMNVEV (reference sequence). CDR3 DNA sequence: TGTGCCAGCAGTTTAAGTGCGGGGATTATCTATGAGCAGTTCTTC. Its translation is CASSLSAGIIYEQFF.

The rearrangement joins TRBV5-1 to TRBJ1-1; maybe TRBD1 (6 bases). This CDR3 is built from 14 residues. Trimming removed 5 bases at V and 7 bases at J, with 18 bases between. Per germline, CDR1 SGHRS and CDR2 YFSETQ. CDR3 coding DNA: TGCGCCAGCAGTTGGGGGGGCGTGATTCGTGAAGCTTTCTTT. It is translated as CASSWGGVIREAFF.

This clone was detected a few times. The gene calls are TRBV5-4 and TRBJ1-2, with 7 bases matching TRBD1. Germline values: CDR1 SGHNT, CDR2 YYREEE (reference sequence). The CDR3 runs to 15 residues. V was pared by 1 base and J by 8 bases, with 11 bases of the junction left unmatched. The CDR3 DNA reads TGTGCCAGCAGCTTGTACACAGGGGCCACGTCGGGCTACACCTTC. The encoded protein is CASSLYTGATSGYTF.

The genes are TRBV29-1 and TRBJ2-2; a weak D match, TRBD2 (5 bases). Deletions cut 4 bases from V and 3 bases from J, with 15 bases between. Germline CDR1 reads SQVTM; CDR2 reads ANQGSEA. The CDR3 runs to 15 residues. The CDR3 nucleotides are TGCAGCGTTGTGGGTAACGGGATGGACACCGGGGAGCTGTTTTTT. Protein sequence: CSVVGNGMDTGELFF.

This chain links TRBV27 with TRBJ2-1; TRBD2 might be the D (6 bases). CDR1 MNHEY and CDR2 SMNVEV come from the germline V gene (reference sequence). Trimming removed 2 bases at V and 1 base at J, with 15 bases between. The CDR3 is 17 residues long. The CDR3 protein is CASSLGKAGSSYNEQFF. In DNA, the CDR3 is TGTGCCAGCAGTTTAGGGAAGGCGGGATCATCCTACAATGAGCAGTTCTTC.

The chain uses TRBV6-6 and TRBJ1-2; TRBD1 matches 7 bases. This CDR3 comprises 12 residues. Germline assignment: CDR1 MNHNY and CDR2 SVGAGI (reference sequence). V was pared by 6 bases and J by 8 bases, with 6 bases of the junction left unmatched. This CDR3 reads CASSSGGSGYTF. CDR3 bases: TGTGCCAGCAGCTCAGGGGGTTCGGGCTACACCTTC.

The CDR3 DNA reads as TGTGCCAGCAGCTTAGGTTCTCGCATTACTAGCACAGATACGCAGTATTTT. This encodes CASSLGSRITSTDTQYF. The chain links TRBV11-2 to TRBJ2-3, with D unclear. Trimming left V 1 base short and J 0 bases short, with 14 bases between. The germline V gene has CDR1 SGHAT and CDR2 FQNNGV. The CDR3 loop spans 17 amino acids.

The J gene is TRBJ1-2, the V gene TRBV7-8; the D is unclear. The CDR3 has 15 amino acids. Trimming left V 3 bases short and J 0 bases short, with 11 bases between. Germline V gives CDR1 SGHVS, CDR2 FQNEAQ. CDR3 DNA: TGTGCCAGCAGCTTTATTGGAGGGACTAACTATGGCTACACCTTC. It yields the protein CASSFIGGTNYGYTF.

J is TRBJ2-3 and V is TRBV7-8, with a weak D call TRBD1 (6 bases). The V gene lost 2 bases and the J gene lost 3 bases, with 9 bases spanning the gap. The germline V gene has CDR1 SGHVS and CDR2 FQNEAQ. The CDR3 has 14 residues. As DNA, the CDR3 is TGTGCCAGCAGCTTACAGGGGATGACAGATACGCAGTATTTT. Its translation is CASSLQGMTDTQYF.

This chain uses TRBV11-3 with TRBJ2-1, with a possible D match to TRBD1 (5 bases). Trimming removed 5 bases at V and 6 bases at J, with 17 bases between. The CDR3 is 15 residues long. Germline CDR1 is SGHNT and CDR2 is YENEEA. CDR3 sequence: CASSPRQLGVNEQFF. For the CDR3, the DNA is TGTGCCAGCAGCCCAAGACAGCTCGGCGTCAATGAGCAGTTCTTC. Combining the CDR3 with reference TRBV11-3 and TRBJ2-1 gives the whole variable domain EAGVVQSPRYKIIEKKQPVAFWCNPISGHNTLYWYLQNLGQGPELLIRYENEEAVDDSQLPKDRFSAERLKGVDSTLKIQPAELGDSAVYLCASSPRQLGVNEQFFGPGTRLTVL.

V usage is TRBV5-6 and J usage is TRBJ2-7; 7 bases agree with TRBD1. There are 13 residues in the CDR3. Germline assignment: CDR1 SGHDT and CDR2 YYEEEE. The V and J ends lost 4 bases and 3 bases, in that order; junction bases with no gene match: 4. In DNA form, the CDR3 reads TGTGCCAGCAGCAAAGGGACAGACTACGAGCAGTACTTC. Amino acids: CASSKGTDYEQYF. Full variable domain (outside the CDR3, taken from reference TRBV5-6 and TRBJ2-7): DAGVTQSPTHLIKTRGQQVTLRCSPKSGHDTVSWYQQALGQGPQFIFQYYEEEERQRGNFPDRFSGHQFPNYSSELNVNALLLGDSALYLCASSKGTDYEQYFGPGTRLTVT.

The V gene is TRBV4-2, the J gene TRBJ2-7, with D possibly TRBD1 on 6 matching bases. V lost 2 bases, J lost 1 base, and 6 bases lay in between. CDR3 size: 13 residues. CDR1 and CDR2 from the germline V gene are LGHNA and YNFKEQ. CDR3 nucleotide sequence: TGTGCCAGCAGCCAACAGGGGTCCTACGAGCAGTACTTC. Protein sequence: CASSQQGSYEQYF.

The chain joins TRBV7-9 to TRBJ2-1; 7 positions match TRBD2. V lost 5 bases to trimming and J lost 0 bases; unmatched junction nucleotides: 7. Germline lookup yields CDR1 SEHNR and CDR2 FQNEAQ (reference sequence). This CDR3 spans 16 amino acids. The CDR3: CASSRTSVSSYNEQFF. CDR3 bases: TGTGCCAGCAGCCGTACTAGCGTAAGCTCCTACAATGAGCAGTTCTTC.

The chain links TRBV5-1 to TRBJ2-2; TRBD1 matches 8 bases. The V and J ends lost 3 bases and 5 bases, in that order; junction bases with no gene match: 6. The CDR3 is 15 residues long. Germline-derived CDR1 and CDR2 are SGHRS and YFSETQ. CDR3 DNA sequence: TGCGCCAGCAGCTCGGACAGGGTTATTACCGGGGAGCTGTTTTTT. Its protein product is CASSSDRVITGELFF.

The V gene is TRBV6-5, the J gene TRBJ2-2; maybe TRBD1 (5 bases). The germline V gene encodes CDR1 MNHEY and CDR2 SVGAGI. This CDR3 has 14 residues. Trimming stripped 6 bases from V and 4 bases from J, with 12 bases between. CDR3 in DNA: TGTGCCAGCAGCCACTTGACAGTCACCGGGGAGCTGTTTTTT. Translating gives CASSHLTVTGELFF.